This is a list of T cell receptor beta chains from one sample in a study of T cell repertoires in cytomegalovirus infection. Using its own MiXCR run on the reads, TCRdb lists one record per CDR3 protein. Here the sample spans around 170,000 distinct CDR3 sequences, 14% being singletons. The sample comprised PBMCs. These receptors all come from a human donor in good health (CMV status not recorded). Some clones in this sample may be carry-over from other donors' samples. Both conserved end residues are trimmed from each CDR3. Each record gives: V gene, J gene, CDR3 protein.

TRBV4-1	TRBJ2-1	ASRLAGGSEEQF
TRBV7-2	TRBJ1-6	ASSLGGQALH
TRBV20-1	TRBJ1-1	SAKEGARAEAF
TRBV3-1	TRBJ1-5	ACSSGVDSNQPQH
TRBV28	TRBJ1-1	ASSSLQGAAF
TRBV6-5	TRBJ1-2	ASSYSSSGIGYGYT
TRBV5-6	TRBJ2-1	ASSVEGTVFDNEQF
TRBV6-2/TRBV6-3	TRBJ2-2	ASSQEDTGELF
TRBV29-1	TRBJ1-1	SVARQEGTEAF
TRBV12-5	TRBJ2-1	ASGFSTGTSGGSHEQF
TRBV18	TRBJ1-6	ASSPLRQSSYNSPLH
TRBV4-3	TRBJ1-6	ASSQDLGGWNSPLH
TRBV6-8	TRBJ2-3	ASSYGPAADTQY
TRBV20-1	TRBJ2-3	SARGSTDTQY
TRBV7-2	TRBJ2-7	ASSLATSGAYEQY
TRBV6-2/TRBV6-3	TRBJ2-3	ASRTSSGDTQY
TRBV20-1	TRBJ1-4	SAPRDGNEKLF
TRBV7-8	TRBJ1-2	ASSLGGWGQSGYT
TRBV7-8	TRBJ2-1	ASSAQSGTAYNEQF
TRBV25-1	TRBJ2-1	ASSELQGVPYNEQF
TRBV29-1	TRBJ2-3	SVGDVRAQY
TRBV7-2	TRBJ2-2	ASSKRRPGELF
TRBV7-3	TRBJ1-2	ASSPRGADGYT